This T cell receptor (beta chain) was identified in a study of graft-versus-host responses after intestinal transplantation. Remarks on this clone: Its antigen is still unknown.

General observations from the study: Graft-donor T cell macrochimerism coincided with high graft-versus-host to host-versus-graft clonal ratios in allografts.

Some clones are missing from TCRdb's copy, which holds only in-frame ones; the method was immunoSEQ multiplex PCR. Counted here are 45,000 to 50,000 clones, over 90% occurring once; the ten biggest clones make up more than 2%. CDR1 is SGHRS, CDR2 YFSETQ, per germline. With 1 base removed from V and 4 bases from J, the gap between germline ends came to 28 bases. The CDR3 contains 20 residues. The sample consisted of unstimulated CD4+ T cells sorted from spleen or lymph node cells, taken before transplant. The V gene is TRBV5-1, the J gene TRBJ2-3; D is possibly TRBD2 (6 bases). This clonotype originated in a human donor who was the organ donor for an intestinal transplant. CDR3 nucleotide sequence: TGCGCCAGCAGCTTGATTTTCCAAAGCGTAGTCGGCGGGGCGGCAGATACGCAGTATTTT. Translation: CASSLIFQSVVGGAADTQYF.